A selection of T cell receptor beta chains follows, all from one sample in a study of lymphopenia after photon versus proton radiotherapy. The method was immunoSEQ multiplex PCR; TCRdb's version includes in-frame clones alone and lacks a portion of them. Of some 70,000 clones in the sample, over 70% are singletons; the top ten hold roughly a tenth. This specimen was peripheral blood, taken from a patient treated with proton-based radiotherapy. The origin of the receptors is a man older than 75 with esophageal cancer. The CDR3 runs from the conserved cysteine through the conserved F or W. The D gene is left open where the match is weak. Rows give clone size only sometimes, using once, few, many, or a class for an expanded clone.

>TRBD1|TRBV5-3|TRBJ2-1|.|19
CARSPRLGTGQGVRNEQFF
TGTGCCAGAAGCCCGAGACTCGGGACTGGACAGGGGGTTCGGAATGAGCAGTTCTTC
>TRBD1|TRBV9|TRBJ1-2|.|15
CASSVAVTGMGGYTF
TGTGCCAGCAGCGTAGCTGTGACAGGGATGGGCGGCTACACCTTC
>.|TRBV7-9|TRBJ1-1|many|12
CASSRGRPEAFF
TGTGCCAGCTCCAGGGGTCGACCCGAAGCTTTCTTT
>TRBD1|TRBV5-4|TRBJ2-1|.|14
CASSYDRGFNEQFF
TGTGCCAGCAGCTACGACAGGGGGTTCAATGAGCAGTTCTTC
>TRBD1|TRBV4-1|TRBJ1-2|.|21
CASSQIQPRTGGVLNNYGYTF
TGCGCCAGCAGCCAAATACAACCTCGGACAGGGGGCGTCCTAAATAACTATGGCTACACCTTC
>.|TRBV30|TRBJ1-2|.|14
CAWSPPGLTYGYTF
TGTGCCTGGTCTCCCCCCGGACTGACATATGGCTACACCTTC
>.|TRBV27|TRBJ1-2|.|15
CASSFSGGTNYGYTF
TGTGCCAGCAGTTTCTCCGGGGGCACTAACTATGGCTACACCTTC
>.|TRBV4-3|TRBJ1-1|.|16
CASSQRTGGPNTEAFF
TGCGCCAGCAGCCAGAGGACCGGCGGCCCGAACACTGAAGCTTTCTTT
>TRBD1|TRBV6-5|TRBJ2-7|.|12
CASSLLTGDRNF
TGTGCCAGCAGCCTGCTGACAGGGGACAGGAACTTC
>.|TRBV27|TRBJ1-5|few|12
CASSLWGQPQHF
TGTGCCAGCAGTTTATGGGGCCAGCCCCAGCATTTT
>TRBD1|TRBV2|TRBJ1-2|once|16
CASSEAEGLQGRSYTF
TGTGCCAGCAGTGAAGCCGAAGGACTACAGGGGAGGAGCTACACCTTC
>TRBD1|TRBV5-3|TRBJ1-4|once|13
CARDRGRCEKLFF
TGTGCCAGGGACAGGGGGCGCTGCGAAAAACTGTTTTTT
>TRBD1|TRBV19|TRBJ1-2|.|16
CASSTGTGWPMSGYTF
TGTGCCAGTAGTACCGGGACAGGGTGGCCCATGAGTGGCTACACCTTC
>TRBD2|TRBV29-1|TRBJ2-1|.|16
CSVEEGRGSSYNEQFF
TGCAGCGTTGAAGAAGGGCGCGGGAGTTCCTACAATGAGCAGTTCTTC
>TRBD2|TRBV14|TRBJ2-1|once|15
CASSQGTSGRMAQFF
TGTGCCAGCAGCCAAGGGACTAGCGGGAGAATGGCTCAGTTCTTC
>.|TRBV20-1|TRBJ2-7|.|11
CSAPVTYEQYF
TGCAGTGCCCCGGTCACCTACGAGCAGTACTTC
>.|TRBV4-3|TRBJ2-7|.|15
CASSLVAGNNYEQYF
TGCGCCAGCAGCCTTGTGGCGGGGAACAACTACGAGCAGTACTTC
>TRBD2|TRBV5-1|TRBJ2-1|.|15
CASSVGTSGGNEQFF
TGCGCCAGCAGCGTCGGGACTAGCGGGGGTAATGAGCAGTTCTTC
>.|TRBV5-4|TRBJ2-6|.|15
CASSKDASGANVLTF
TGTGCCAGCAGCAAGGATGCATCTGGGGCCAACGTCCTGACTTTC
>.|TRBV4-1|TRBJ2-2|few|17
CASSQDDQTINTGELFF
TGCGCCAGCAGCCAAGACGACCAAACCATTAACACCGGGGAGCTGTTTTTT
>TRBD2|TRBV5-4|TRBJ2-3|.|17
CASSDGLAGGRTDTQYF
TGTGCCAGCAGCGACGGACTAGCGGGGGGCCGCACAGATACGCAGTATTTT
>.|TRBV19|TRBJ2-7|.|17
CASSPAGGLGADYEQYF
TGTGCCAGTAGTCCTGCTGGAGGTCTCGGGGCTGACTACGAGCAGTACTTC
>TRBD1|TRBV30|TRBJ1-2|.|13
CAWSVGTGNGYTF
TGTGCCTGGAGTGTAGGGACAGGCAATGGCTACACCTTC
>.|TRBV20-1|TRBJ1-1|once|11
CSATENTEAFF
TGCAGTGCTACTGAGAACACTGAAGCTTTCTTT
>TRBD1|TRBV7-2|TRBJ1-2|.|15
CASSPRDRGIGGYTF
TGTGCCAGCAGCCCCCGGGACAGGGGAATAGGTGGCTACACCTTC
>TRBD1|TRBV5-4|TRBJ1-2|.|15
CASSWGQAPLNGYTF
TGTGCCAGCAGCTGGGGACAGGCCCCCCTGAATGGCTACACCTTC
>.|TRBV7-7|TRBJ2-3|.|15
CASSYRGSSTDTQYF
TGTGCCAGCAGCTATCGGGGTTCATCCACAGATACGCAGTATTTT
>.|TRBV27|TRBJ2-2|.|16
CASSGPLGAPTGELFF
TGTGCCAGCAGTGGCCCCCTCGGGGCGCCCACCGGGGAGCTGTTTTTT
>.|TRBV23-1|TRBJ1-5|.|13
CASRPLGVQPQHF
TGCGCCAGCAGGCCCCTAGGGGTTCAGCCCCAGCATTTT
>.|TRBV6-1|TRBJ1-2|.|14
CASSYKEGDYGYTF
TGTGCCAGCAGTTATAAAGAGGGTGACTATGGCTACACCTTC
>.|TRBV2|TRBJ2-3|.|18
CASSEPPGGGTLTDTQYF
TGTGCCAGCAGTGAACCCCCGGGGGGCGGCACGCTCACAGATACGCAGTATTTT
>.|TRBV30|TRBJ2-2|.|15
CAWRRGSGNTGELFF
TGTGCCTGGAGGAGAGGTAGCGGAAACACCGGGGAGCTGTTTTTT
>.|TRBV9|TRBJ2-3|.|17
CASSVDLSAVSGDTQYF
TGTGCCAGCAGCGTAGATCTGTCGGCGGTTTCAGGAGATACGCAGTATTTT
>.|TRBV7-7|TRBJ2-1|.|15
CASSFGRSSYNEQFF
TGTGCCAGCAGCTTTGGCAGGTCCTCCTACAATGAGCAGTTCTTC
>.|TRBV11-2|TRBJ1-5|few|16
CASSPVGGISNQPQHF
TGTGCCAGCAGCCCAGTTGGGGGTATTAGCAATCAGCCCCAGCATTTT
>.|TRBV7-9|TRBJ2-7|.|12
CASSSFSYEQYF
TGTGCCAGCAGCTCCTTCTCCTACGAGCAGTACTTC
>.|TRBV7-9|TRBJ1-1|.|14
CASSPGGLGTEAFF
TGTGCCAGCAGCCCAGGCGGCTTGGGCACTGAAGCTTTCTTT